The 10 T cell receptor beta chains presented below share a single source sample, sequenced in a study of monozygotic twins with inflammatory bowel disease (dated by TCRdb to about 2019). Libraries were prepared through 5' RACE. Instrument used: Illumina HiSeq 2500. Reads reprocessed by TCRdb are summarized as one entry per CDR3 protein sequence, and DNA is absent. The sample table includes 330,000 or so distinct CDR3 sequences. The leading ten clones occupy over 2% of the sample. Material: blood. The receptors were gathered from a human donor with ulcerative colitis or Crohn's disease, or a healthy co-twin of an affected twin (not recorded which).

The chain recombines TRBV3-1 with TRBJ1-5. Germline V CDR1 and CDR2: LGHDT, YNNKEL (reference sequence). This CDR3 spans 14 amino acids. This chain's CDR3 is CASSQVWGDQPQHF.

This chain joins TRBV20-1 and TRBJ1-5. This CDR3 is 15 amino acids long. Germline V gene sequence: CDR1 DFQATT, CDR2 SNEGSKA (reference sequence). The CDR3 here is CSALSLEGANQPQHF.

The chain links TRBV5-1 to TRBJ2-1; TCRdb indicates TRBD2, and absent DNA this call remains unverified. CDR1 and CDR2 (germline): SGHRS, YFSETQ. The CDR3 is 16 amino acids. The CDR3 loop is CASSSSTSGRRDEQFF.

The chain is built from TRBV9 and TRBJ2-7; TCRdb designates TRBD1, a call that cannot be tested without DNA. CDR3 size: 15 residues. The germline V gene encodes CDR1 SGDLS and CDR2 YYNGEE. The CDR3 region is CASSVAGGDSNEQYF.

The chain recombines TRBV11-1 with TRBJ1-1. The CDR3 extends over 13 amino acids. Looked up from germline, CDR1 is SGHAT and CDR2 is FQDESV (reference sequence). The chain's CDR3 is CASSYRTEGGAFF. Full variable domain (rest looked up from reference TRBV11-1 and TRBJ1-1): EAEVAQSPRYKITEKSQAVAFWCDPISGHATLYWYRQILGQGPELLVQFQDESVVDDSQLPKDRFSAERLKGVDSTLKIQPAELGDSAMYLCASSYRTEGGAFFGQGTRLTVV.

This rearrangement joins TRBV20-1 to TRBJ2-3. CDR1 and CDR2 from the germline V gene are DFQATT and SNEGSKA (reference sequence). The CDR3 consists of 16 residues. The CDR3 sequence: CSARDGEAIHTDTQYF.

The V and J genes are TRBV27 and TRBJ1-1. The CDR3 spans 15 residues. Looked up from germline, CDR1 is MNHEY and CDR2 is SMNVEV (reference sequence). This chain's CDR3 is CASSSTGRSNTEAFF.

V is TRBV5-1 and J is TRBJ1-6; the TCRdb D gene call, TRBD1, has no DNA to confirm it. Germline CDR1 and CDR2: SGHRS and YFSETQ. CDR3 length: 14 residues. The CDR3 here is CASSQGQGNSPLHF.

The chain recombines TRBV5-1 with TRBJ1-1. The CDR3 spans 14 residues. Looked up from germline, CDR1 is SGHRS and CDR2 is YFSETQ. The chain's CDR3 is CASSLARPGTEAFF.

The J gene is TRBJ1-1, the V gene TRBV19. The CDR3 consists of 16 residues. Germline V gene lookup returns CDR1 LNHDA and CDR2 SQIVND (reference sequence). The CDR3 is CASSPYQQISGTEAFF.